The 4 T cell receptor beta chains below were found in one sample sequenced in a study of identifying expanded T cells in peripheral blood. Sequencing was performed with immunoSEQ multiplex PCR; in TCRdb, only in-frame clones are kept and a portion is missing. The profile shows 60,000 or so clones, around four fifths of them singletons. The material sequenced was blood. These receptors all stem from a person between 18 and 70 years old in good health.

This chain uses TRBV7-6 with TRBJ2-2; tentatively, D is TRBD2 (6 bases). Deletions cut 4 bases from V and 4 bases from J, with 13 bases between. The CDR3 extends over 15 amino acids. In germline, CDR1 is SGHVS, CDR2 FNYEAQ. CDR3 residues: CASSSRRGVTGELFF. The CDR3 region has the DNA TGTGCCAGCAGCTCCCGGCGGGGTGTCACCGGGGAGCTGTTTTTT.

This chain uses TRBV15 with TRBJ1-1; no definite D call. The CDR3 totals 14 residues. The V end lost 3 bases, the J end lost 3 bases, and 11 bases lay between the germline ends. Germline-derived CDR1 and CDR2 are LNHNV and YYDKDF (reference sequence). CDR3 residues: CATSSPTWDTEAFF. Written as DNA, the CDR3 is TGTGCCACCAGCAGCCCGACGTGGGACACTGAAGCTTTCTTT.

In the case of this clone: The identical CDR3 is also encoded by other nucleotide sequences in the sample. The chain carries TRBV5-6 and TRBJ2-7; possibly TRBD1 for D (5 bases). The CDR3 contains 14 residues. Germline CDR1 SGHDT, CDR2 YYEEEE. Trimming removed 4 bases at V and 0 bases at J, with 11 bases between. In nucleotides, the CDR3 is TGTGCCAGCAGCGGAGTCAGGGCCTCCTACGAGCAGTACTTC. The encoded protein is CASSGVRASYEQYF.

The chain joins TRBV7-9 to TRBJ2-7; D ambiguous. V lost 4 bases and J lost 3, with 25 bases in between. The CDR3 totals 18 residues. Germline-derived CDR1 and CDR2 are SEHNR and FQNEAQ (reference sequence). The CDR3: CASSSTLSADVMVYEQYF. In nucleotides, the CDR3 is TGTGCCAGCAGCTCCACCCTTTCGGCAGACGTTATGGTCTACGAGCAGTACTTC.